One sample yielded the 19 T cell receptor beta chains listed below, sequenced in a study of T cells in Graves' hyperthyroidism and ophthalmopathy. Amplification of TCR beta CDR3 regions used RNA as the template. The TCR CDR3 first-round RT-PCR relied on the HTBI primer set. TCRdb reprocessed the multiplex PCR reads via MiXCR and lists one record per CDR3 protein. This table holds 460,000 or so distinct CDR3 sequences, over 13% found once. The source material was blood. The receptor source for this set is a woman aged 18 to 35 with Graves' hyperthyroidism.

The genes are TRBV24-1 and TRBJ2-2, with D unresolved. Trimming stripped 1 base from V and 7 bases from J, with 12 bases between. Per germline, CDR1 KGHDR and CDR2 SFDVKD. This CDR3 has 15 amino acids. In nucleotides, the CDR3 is TGTGCCACCAGTGATTTTAGAGGCCTTGGCGGGGAGCTGTTTTTT. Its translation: CATSDFRGLGGELFF.

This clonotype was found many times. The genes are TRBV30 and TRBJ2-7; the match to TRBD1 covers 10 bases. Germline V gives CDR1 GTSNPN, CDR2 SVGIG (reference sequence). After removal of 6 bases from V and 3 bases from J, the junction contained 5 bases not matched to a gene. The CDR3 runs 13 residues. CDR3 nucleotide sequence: TGTGCCTGCAAGGGGACAGGGGACTACGAGCAGTACTTC. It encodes CACKGTGDYEQYF. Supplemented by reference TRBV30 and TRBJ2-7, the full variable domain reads SQTIHQWPATLVQPVGSPLSLECTVEGTSNPNLYWYRQAAGRGLQLLFYSVGIGQISSEVPQNLSASRPQDRQFILSSKKLLLSDSGFYLCACKGTGDYEQYFGPGTRLTVT.

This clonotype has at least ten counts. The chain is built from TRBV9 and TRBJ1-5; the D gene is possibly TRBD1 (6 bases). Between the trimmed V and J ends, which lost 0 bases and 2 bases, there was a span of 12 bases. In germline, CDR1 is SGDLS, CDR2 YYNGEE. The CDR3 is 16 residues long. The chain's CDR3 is CASSVGQGFGNQPQHF. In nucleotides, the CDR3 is TGTGCCAGCAGCGTAGGTCAGGGGTTTGGCAATCAGCCCCAGCATTTT.

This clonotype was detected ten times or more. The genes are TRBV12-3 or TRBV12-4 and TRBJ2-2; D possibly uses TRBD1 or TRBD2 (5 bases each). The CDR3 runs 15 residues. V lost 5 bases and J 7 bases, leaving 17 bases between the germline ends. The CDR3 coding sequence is TGTGCCAGCAGTCGGCAGGGACGTTTAGGCGGGGAGCTGTTTTTT. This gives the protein CASSRQGRLGGELFF.

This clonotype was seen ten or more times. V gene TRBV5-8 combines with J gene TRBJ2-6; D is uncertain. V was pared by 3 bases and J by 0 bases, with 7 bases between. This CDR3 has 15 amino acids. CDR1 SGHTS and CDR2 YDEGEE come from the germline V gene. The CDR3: CASSSVFSGANVLTF. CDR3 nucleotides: TGTGCCAGCAGCTCAGTTTTCTCTGGGGCCAACGTCCTGACTTTC.

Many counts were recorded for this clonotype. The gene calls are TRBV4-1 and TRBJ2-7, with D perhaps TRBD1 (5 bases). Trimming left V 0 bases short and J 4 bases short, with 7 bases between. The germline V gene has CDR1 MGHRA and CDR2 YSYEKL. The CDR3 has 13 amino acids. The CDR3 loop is CASSQEQEYEQYF. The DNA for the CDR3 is TGCGCCAGCAGCCAAGAACAGGAATACGAGCAGTACTTC.

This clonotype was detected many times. CDR3 DNA: TGTGCCAGCACTTCGGGACTAGCGTCCGCCGGCGGGCAGTTCTTC. It encodes CASTSGLASAGGQFF. V and J are TRBV12-3 or TRBV12-4 and TRBJ2-1, with TRBD2 matching over 10 bases. The trim removed 7 bases at V and 12 bases at J, leaving 15 bases unmatched. The CDR3 has 15 amino acids.

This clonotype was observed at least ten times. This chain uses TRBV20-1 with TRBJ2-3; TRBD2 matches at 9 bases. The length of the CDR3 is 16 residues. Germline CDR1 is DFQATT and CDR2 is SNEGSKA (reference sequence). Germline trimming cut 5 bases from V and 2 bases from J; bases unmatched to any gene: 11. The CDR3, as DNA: TGCAGTGCTTTGGCACCGGGACTAGCTATCACAGATACGCAGTATTTT. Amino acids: CSALAPGLAITDTQYF.

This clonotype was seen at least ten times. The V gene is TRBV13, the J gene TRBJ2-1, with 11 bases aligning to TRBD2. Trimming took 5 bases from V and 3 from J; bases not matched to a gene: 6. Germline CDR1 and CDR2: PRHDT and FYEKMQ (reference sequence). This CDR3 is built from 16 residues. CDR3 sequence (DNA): TGTGCCAGCAGCACGACGACTAGCGGGGACTACAATGAGCAGTTCTTC. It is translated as CASSTTTSGDYNEQFF.

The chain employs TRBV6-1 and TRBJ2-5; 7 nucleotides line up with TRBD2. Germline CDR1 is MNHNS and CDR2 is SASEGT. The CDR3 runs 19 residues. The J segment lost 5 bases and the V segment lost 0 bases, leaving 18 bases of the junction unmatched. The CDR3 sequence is CASSEAGGAPTGGWETQYF. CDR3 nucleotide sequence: TGTGCCAGCAGTGAAGCGGGGGGAGCGCCAACGGGAGGTTGGGAGACCCAGTACTTC.

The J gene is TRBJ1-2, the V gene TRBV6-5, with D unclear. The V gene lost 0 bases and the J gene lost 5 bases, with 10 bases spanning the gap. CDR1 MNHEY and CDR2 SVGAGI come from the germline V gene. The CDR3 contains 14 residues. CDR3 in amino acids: CASSYSISGYGYTF. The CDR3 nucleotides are TGTGCCAGCAGTTACTCGATCTCGGGGTATGGCTACACCTTC.

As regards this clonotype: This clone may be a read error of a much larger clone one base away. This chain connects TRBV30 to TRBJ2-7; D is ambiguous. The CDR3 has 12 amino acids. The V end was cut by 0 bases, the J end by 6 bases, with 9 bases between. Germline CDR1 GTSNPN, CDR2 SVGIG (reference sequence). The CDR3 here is CAWSVTTAEQYF. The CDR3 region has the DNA TGTGCCTGGAGTGTTACTACTGCCGAGCAGTACTTC.

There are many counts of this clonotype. The CDR3 nucleotides are TGTGCCAGCAGCCCAACGGGACACCTAGATACGCAGTATTTT. Its translation is CASSPTGHLDTQYF. The V gene is TRBV5-5, the J gene TRBJ2-3; tentatively, D is TRBD1 (6 bases). From germline, CDR1 is SGHKS and CDR2 YYEKEE (reference sequence). The CDR3 is 14 residues long. The V end was cut by 4 bases, the J end by 5 bases, with 14 bases between.

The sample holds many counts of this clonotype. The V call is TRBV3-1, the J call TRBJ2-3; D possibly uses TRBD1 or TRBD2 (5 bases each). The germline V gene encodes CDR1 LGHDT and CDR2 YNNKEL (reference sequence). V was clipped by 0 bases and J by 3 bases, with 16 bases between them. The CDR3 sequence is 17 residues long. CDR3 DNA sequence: TGTGCCAGCAGCCAAGATGGGAGTGAGGCAGGGACAGATACGCAGTATTTT. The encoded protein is CASSQDGSEAGTDTQYF.

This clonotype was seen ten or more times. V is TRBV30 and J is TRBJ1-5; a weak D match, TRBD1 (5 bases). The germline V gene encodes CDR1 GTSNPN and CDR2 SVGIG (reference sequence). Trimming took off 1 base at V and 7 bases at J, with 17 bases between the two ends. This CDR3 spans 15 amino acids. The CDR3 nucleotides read TGTGCCTGGAGTGAATTTAGGCAGGGTTTCCAGCCCCAGCATTTT. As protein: CAWSEFRQGFQPQHF.

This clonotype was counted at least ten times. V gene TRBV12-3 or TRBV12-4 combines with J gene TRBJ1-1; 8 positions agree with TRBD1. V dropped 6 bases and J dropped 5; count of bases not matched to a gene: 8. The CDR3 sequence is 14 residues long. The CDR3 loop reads CASRVGQGLTEAFF. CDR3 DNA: TGTGCCAGCAGAGTCGGACAGGGTTTAACTGAAGCTTTCTTT.

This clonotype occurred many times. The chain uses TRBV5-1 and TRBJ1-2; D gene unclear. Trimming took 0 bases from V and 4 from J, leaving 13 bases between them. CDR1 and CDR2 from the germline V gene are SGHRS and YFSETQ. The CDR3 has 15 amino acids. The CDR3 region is CASSLEMGKGYGYTF. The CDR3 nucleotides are TGCGCCAGCAGCTTGGAGATGGGTAAGGGCTATGGCTACACCTTC.

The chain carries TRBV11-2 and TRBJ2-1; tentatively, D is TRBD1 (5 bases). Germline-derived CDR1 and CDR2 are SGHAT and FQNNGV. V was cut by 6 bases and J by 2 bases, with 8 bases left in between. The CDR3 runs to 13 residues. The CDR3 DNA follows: TGTGCCAGCAGGTTCAGGGCCTACAATGAGCAGTTCTTC. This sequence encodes CASRFRAYNEQFF.

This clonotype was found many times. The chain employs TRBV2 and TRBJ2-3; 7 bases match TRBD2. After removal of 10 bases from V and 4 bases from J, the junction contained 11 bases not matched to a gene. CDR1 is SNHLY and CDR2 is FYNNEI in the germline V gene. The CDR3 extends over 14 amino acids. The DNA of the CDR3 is TGTGCCAACCAACGGGACTACGCGGCAGATACGCAGTATTTT. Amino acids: CANQRDYAADTQYF.